The rows below give T cell receptor beta chains drawn from one sample of a study of cytotoxic CD8 clonotypes in ibrutinib-treated CLL. Sequenced by immunoSEQ multiplex PCR; TCRdb stores in-frame clones only, minus some. The data contain tens of thousands of clones, 86% of them singletons. Here the sequenced sample was PBMCs, taken before ibrutinib treatment. All receptors come from a human donor with chronic lymphocytic leukemia. Both conserved end residues are part of each CDR3.

v_call: TRBV18; cdr3_length: 14; j_call: TRBJ1-1; cdr3_aa: CASSPDRANTEAFF
v_call: TRBV7-2; cdr3_length: 16; j_call: TRBJ2-1; cdr3_aa: CASSFAGSGSDNEQFF
v_call: TRBV25-1; cdr3_length: 14; j_call: TRBJ1-1; cdr3_aa: CASGAGGAQTEAFF
v_call: TRBV5-8; cdr3_length: 17; j_call: TRBJ2-3; cdr3_aa: CASSPASFKGSTDTQYF
v_call: TRBV11-3; cdr3_length: 18; j_call: TRBJ2-1; cdr3_aa: CASSSKRGKKGSYNEQFF
v_call: TRBV9; cdr3_length: 14; j_call: TRBJ1-5; cdr3_aa: CASSVDGSNQPQHF
v_call: TRBV5-6; cdr3_length: 16; j_call: TRBJ2-1; cdr3_aa: CASSLATSGSYNEQFF
v_call: TRBV11-3; cdr3_length: 13; j_call: TRBJ2-1; cdr3_aa: CASSLSGRDEQFF
v_call: TRBV29-1; cdr3_length: 14; j_call: TRBJ2-5; cdr3_aa: CSVSRASRQETQYF
v_call: TRBV5-6; cdr3_length: 13; j_call: TRBJ2-1; cdr3_aa: CASSLDSYNEQFF
v_call: TRBV11-3; cdr3_length: 15; j_call: TRBJ1-1; cdr3_aa: CASSPRTGGNTEAFF
v_call: TRBV5-1; cdr3_length: 15; j_call: TRBJ1-4; cdr3_aa: CASSWNGVHGEKLFF
v_call: TRBV5-6; cdr3_length: 11; j_call: TRBJ2-5; cdr3_aa: CASSVKETQYF
v_call: TRBV19; cdr3_length: 12; j_call: TRBJ1-5; cdr3_aa: CASSITRQPQHF
v_call: TRBV5-1; cdr3_length: 16; j_call: TRBJ2-2; cdr3_aa: CASSLVAGMNTGELFF
v_call: TRBV7-6; cdr3_length: 14; j_call: TRBJ2-1; cdr3_aa: CASSLEQGAVEQFF
v_call: TRBV7-2; cdr3_length: 15; j_call: TRBJ2-1; cdr3_aa: CASSLAPFLGAGQFF
v_call: TRBV20-1; cdr3_length: 10; j_call: TRBJ1-2; cdr3_aa: CSARDSGYTF
v_call: TRBV6-7; cdr3_length: 17; j_call: TRBJ2-5; cdr3_aa: CASSYTGTSGRKETQYF
v_call: TRBV7-9; cdr3_length: 17; j_call: TRBJ2-7; cdr3_aa: CASSLGISGRLSYEQYF
v_call: TRBV2; cdr3_length: 15; j_call: TRBJ2-3; cdr3_aa: CATTIMMDNTDTQYF
v_call: TRBV9; cdr3_length: 15; j_call: TRBJ1-1; cdr3_aa: CASSVGGLAYTEAFF
v_call: TRBV27; cdr3_length: 17; j_call: TRBJ1-1; cdr3_aa: CASSQIYSGTANTEAFF
v_call: TRBV7-9; cdr3_length: 14; j_call: TRBJ2-6; cdr3_aa: CARPGDSGANVLTF
v_call: TRBV4-1; cdr3_length: 15; j_call: TRBJ2-1; cdr3_aa: CASSQESRVVDEQFF
v_call: TRBV6-1; cdr3_length: 16; j_call: TRBJ2-1; cdr3_aa: CASSGTPGGRGPEQFF
v_call: TRBV30; cdr3_length: 13; j_call: TRBJ2-3; cdr3_aa: CAWSAGGVDTQYF
v_call: TRBV7-2; cdr3_length: 15; j_call: TRBJ2-4; cdr3_aa: CASSLDSRTGNIQYF
v_call: TRBV29-1; cdr3_length: 15; j_call: TRBJ2-1; cdr3_aa: CSVPTLHPSYNEQFF
v_call: TRBV28; cdr3_length: 14; j_call: TRBJ1-5; cdr3_aa: CASTLGAGEQPQHF
v_call: TRBV19; cdr3_length: 14; j_call: TRBJ2-7; cdr3_aa: CASSITGGGYEQYF
v_call: TRBV7-3; cdr3_length: 15; j_call: TRBJ2-7; cdr3_aa: CASSLGQSKLYEQYF
v_call: TRBV27; cdr3_length: 14; j_call: TRBJ2-7; cdr3_aa: CASSSPTASYEQYF
v_call: TRBV10-3; cdr3_length: 17; j_call: TRBJ2-7; cdr3_aa: CAISEPATTIAEGGQYF
v_call: TRBV10-3; cdr3_length: 15; j_call: TRBJ1-4; cdr3_aa: CAISEETGTYEKLFF
v_call: TRBV5-3; cdr3_length: 15; j_call: TRBJ2-7; cdr3_aa: CARSLPSLSSYEQYF
v_call: TRBV28; cdr3_length: 15; j_call: TRBJ1-2; cdr3_aa: CASSLERELNYGYTF
v_call: TRBV5-1; cdr3_length: 18; j_call: TRBJ1-3; cdr3_aa: CASSLALRGGYSGNTIYF
v_call: TRBV27; cdr3_length: 16; j_call: TRBJ2-3; cdr3_aa: CASSVASSTSTDTQYF
v_call: TRBV5-5; cdr3_length: 14; j_call: TRBJ2-1; cdr3_aa: CASSLRAPWDEQFF
v_call: TRBV28; cdr3_length: 16; j_call: TRBJ2-7; cdr3_aa: CASSLETGKTSYEQYF
v_call: TRBV6-6; cdr3_length: 12; j_call: TRBJ2-1; cdr3_aa: CASSYGINEQFF
v_call: TRBV29-1; cdr3_length: 15; j_call: TRBJ2-7; cdr3_aa: CSVTPTAGLGYEQYF
v_call: TRBV30; cdr3_length: 15; j_call: TRBJ2-2; cdr3_aa: CAWNRGSWNTGELFF
v_call: TRBV27; cdr3_length: 15; j_call: TRBJ1-5; cdr3_aa: CASSFTGKGNQPQHF
v_call: TRBV27; cdr3_length: 17; j_call: TRBJ2-4; cdr3_aa: CASSSGGPAGPKNIQYF